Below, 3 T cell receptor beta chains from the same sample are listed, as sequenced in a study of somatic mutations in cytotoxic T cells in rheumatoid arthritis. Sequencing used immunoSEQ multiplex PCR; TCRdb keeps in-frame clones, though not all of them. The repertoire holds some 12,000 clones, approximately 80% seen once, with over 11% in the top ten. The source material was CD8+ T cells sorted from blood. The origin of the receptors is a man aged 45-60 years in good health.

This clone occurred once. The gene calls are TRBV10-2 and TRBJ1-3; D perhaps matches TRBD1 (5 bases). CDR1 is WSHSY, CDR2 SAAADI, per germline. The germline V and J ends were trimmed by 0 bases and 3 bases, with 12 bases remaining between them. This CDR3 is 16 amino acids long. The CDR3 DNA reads TGCGCCAGCAGTGAGTCCTGGCAGGGACGTGGAAACACCATATATTTT. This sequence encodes CASSESWQGRGNTIYF.

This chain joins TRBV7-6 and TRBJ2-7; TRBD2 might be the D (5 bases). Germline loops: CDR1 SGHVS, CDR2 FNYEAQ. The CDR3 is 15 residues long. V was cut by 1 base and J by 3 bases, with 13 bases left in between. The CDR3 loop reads CASSLGAGESYEQYV. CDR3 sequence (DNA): TGTGCCAGCAGCTTAGGAGCCGGGGAGAGCTACGAGCAGTACGTC.

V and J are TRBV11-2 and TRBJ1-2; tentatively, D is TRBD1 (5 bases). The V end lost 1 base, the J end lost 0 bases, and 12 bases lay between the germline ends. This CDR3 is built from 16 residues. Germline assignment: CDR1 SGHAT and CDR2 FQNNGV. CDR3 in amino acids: CASSLAGQSANYGYTF. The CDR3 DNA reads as TGTGCCAGCAGCTTAGCCGGACAATCAGCTAACTATGGCTACACCTTC.